This entry lists 2 T cell receptor beta chains sequenced from one sample in a study of T cells in Graves' hyperthyroidism and ophthalmopathy. Researchers amplified the TCR beta CDR3 regions from RNA transcripts. HTBI primers were the set used in a first-round RT-PCR of the TCR CDR3. TCRdb re-derived calls from the multiplex PCR reads in MiXCR, one entry per CDR3 protein. The profile shows roughly 380,000 distinct CDR3 sequences, approximately 13% of them singletons. The sequenced sample was blood. These receptors were collected from a woman aged 55-70 years with Graves' hyperthyroidism.

The chain combines TRBV19 with TRBJ1-2, with D perhaps TRBD1 (5 bases). The CDR3 covers 14 residues. V lost 3 bases to trimming and J lost 0 bases, with 8 bases between them. The germline gives CDR1 LNHDA, CDR2 SQIVND (reference sequence). CDR3 sequence reads: CASSITGANYGYTF. CDR3 sequence (DNA): TGTGCCAGTAGTATCACAGGAGCTAACTATGGCTACACCTTC.

The CDR3 loop reads CASSYSPDIAYNSPLHF. The CDR3 bases are TGTGCCAGCAGTTACTCTCCTGATATAGCCTATAATTCACCCCTCCACTTT. This rearrangement joins TRBV6-6 to TRBJ1-6; D gene unclear. The V end lost 0 bases, the J end lost 2 bases, and 11 bases lay between the germline ends. Germline V gives CDR1 MNHNY, CDR2 SVGAGI (reference sequence). CDR3 length: 17 residues.